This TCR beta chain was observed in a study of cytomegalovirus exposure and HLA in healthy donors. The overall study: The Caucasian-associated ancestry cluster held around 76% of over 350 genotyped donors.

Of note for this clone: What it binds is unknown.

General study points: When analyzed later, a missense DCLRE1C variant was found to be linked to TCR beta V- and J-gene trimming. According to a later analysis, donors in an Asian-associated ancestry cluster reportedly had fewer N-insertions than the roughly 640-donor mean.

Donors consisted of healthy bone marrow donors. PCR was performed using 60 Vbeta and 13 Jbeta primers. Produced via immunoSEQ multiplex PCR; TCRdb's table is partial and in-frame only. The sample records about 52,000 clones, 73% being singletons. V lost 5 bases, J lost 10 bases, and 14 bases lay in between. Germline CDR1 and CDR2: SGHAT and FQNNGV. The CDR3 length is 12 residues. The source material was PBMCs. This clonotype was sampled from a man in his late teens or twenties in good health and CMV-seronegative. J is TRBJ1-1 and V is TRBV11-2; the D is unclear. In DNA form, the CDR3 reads TGTGCCAGCAGCCGAAGCCAGGTGATAGCTTTCTTT. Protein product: CASSRSQVIAFF.